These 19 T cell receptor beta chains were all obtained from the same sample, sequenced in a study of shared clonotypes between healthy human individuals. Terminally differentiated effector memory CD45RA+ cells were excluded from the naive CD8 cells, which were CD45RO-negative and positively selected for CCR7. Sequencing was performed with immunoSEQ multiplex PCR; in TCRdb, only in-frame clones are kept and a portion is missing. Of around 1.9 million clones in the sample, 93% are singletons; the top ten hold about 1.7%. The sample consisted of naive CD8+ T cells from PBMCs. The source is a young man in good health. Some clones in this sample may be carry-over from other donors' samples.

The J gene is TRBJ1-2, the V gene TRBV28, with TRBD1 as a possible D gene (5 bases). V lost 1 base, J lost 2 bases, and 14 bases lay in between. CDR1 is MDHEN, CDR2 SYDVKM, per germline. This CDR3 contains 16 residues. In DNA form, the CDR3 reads TGTGCCAGCAGTTTATTGACAGTCTCAGGGAACTATGGCTACACCTTC. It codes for CASSLLTVSGNYGYTF.

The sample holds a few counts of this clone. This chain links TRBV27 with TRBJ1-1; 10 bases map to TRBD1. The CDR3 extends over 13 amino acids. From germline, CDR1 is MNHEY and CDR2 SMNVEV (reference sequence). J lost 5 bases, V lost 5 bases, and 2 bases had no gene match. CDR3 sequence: CASSDRGRTEAFF. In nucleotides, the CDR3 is TGTGCCAGCAGTGACAGGGGGCGAACTGAAGCTTTCTTT.

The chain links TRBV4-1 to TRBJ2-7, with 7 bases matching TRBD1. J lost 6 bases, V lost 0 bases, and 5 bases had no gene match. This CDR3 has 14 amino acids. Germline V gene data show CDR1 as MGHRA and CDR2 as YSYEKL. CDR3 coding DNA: TGCGCCAGCAGCCAAGAAAGGGGGCCCCTCGAGCAGTACTTC. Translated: CASSQERGPLEQYF.

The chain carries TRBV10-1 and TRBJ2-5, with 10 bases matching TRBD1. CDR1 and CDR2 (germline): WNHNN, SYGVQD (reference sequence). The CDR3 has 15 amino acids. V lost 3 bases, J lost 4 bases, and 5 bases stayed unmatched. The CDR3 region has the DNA TGCGCCAGCAGTGACGGGACAGGGGCGTCAGAGACCCAGTACTTC. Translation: CASSDGTGASETQYF.

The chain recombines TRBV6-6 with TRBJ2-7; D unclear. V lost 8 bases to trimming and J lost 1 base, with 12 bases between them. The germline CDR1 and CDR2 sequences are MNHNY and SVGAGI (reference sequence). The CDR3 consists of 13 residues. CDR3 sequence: CASGTALSYEQYF. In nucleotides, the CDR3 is TGTGCCAGCGGAACAGCGCTTTCCTACGAGCAGTACTTC.

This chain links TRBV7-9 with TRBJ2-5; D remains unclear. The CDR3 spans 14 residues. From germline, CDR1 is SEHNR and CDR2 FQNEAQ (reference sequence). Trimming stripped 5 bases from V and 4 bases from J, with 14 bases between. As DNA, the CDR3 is TGTGCCAGCAGCCCCCGGGTTGGGCGAGAGACCCAGTACTTC. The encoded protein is CASSPRVGRETQYF.

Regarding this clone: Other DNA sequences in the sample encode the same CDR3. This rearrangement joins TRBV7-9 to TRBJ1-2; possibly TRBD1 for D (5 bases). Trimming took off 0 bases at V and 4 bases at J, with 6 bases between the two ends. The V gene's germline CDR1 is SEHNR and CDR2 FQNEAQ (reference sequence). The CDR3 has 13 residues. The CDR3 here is CASSLAQGYGYTF. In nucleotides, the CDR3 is TGTGCCAGCAGCTTAGCCCAGGGCTATGGCTACACCTTC. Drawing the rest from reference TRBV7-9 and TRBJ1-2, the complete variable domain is DTGVSQNPRHKITKRGQNVTFRCDPISEHNRLYWYRQTLGQGPEFLTYFQNEAQLEKSRLLSDRFSAERPKGSFSTLEIQRTEQGDSAMYLCASSLAQGYGYTFGSGTRLTVV.

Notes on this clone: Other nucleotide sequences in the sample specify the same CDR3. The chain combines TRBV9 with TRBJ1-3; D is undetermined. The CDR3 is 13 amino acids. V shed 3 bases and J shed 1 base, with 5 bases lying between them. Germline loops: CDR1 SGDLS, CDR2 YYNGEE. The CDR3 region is CASSAGSGNTIYF. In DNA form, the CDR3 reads TGTGCCAGCAGCGCCGGATCTGGAAACACCATATATTTT.

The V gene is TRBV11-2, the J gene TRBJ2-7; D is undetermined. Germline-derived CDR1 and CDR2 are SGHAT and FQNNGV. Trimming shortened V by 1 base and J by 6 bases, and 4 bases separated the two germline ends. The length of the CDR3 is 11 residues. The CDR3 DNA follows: TGTGCCAGCAGCTTAGGATCCGAGCAGTACTTC. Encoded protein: CASSLGSEQYF. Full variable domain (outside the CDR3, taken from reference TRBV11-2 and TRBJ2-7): EAGVAQSPRYKIIEKRQSVAFWCNPISGHATLYWYQQILGQGPKLLIQFQNNGVVDDSQLPKDRFSAERLKGVDSTLKIQPAKLEDSAVYLCASSLGSEQYFGPGTRLTVT.

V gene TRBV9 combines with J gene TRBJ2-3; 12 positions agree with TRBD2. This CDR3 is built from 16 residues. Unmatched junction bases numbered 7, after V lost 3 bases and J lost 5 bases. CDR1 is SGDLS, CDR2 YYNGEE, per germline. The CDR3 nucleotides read TGTGCCAGCAGCGCTAGCGGGAGGGCCGTGGGAGATACGCAGTATTTT. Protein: CASSASGRAVGDTQYF.

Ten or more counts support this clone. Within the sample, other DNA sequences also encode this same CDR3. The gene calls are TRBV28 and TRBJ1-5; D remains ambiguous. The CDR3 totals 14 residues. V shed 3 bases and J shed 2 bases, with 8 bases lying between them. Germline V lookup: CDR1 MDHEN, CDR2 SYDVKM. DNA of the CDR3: TGTGCCAGCAGTTTCGAGGTAGGCAATCAGCCCCAGCATTTT. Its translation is CASSFEVGNQPQHF.

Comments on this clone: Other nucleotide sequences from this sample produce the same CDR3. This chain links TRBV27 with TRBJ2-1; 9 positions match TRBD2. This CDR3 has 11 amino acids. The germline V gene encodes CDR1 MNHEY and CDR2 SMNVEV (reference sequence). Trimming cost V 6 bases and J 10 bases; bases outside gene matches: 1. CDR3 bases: TGTGCCAGCAGCCTAGCGGGAGAGCAGTTCTTC. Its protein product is CASSLAGEQFF.

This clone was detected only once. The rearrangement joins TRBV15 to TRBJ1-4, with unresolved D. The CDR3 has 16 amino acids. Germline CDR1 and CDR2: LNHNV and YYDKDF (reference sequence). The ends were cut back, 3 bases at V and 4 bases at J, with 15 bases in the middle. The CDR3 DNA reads TGTGCCACCAGCAGGGACCTTTCAGCTCTTAATGAAAAACTGTTTTTT. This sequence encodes CATSRDLSALNEKLFF.

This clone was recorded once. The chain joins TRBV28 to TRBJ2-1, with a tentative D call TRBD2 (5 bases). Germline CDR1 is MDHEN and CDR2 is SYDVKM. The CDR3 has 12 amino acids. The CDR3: CAVGMGVNEQFF. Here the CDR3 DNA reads TGTGCTGTTGGGATGGGAGTGAATGAGCAGTTCTTC.

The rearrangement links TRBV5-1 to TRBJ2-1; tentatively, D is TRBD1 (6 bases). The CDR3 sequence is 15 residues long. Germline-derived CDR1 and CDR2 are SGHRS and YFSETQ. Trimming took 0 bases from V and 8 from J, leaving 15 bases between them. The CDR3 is CASSLGWGRRDEQFF. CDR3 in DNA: TGCGCCAGCAGCTTGGGTTGGGGGCGAAGGGATGAGCAGTTCTTC.

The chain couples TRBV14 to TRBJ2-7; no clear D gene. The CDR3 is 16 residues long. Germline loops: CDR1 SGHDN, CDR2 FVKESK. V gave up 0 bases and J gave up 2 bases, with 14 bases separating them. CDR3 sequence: CASSQEGGSRPYEQYF. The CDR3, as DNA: TGTGCCAGCAGCCAAGAGGGTGGATCCCGGCCCTACGAGCAGTACTTC. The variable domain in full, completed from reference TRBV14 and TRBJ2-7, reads EAGVTQFPSHSVIEKGQTVTLRCDPISGHDNLYWYRRVMGKEIKFLLHFVKESKQDESGMPNNRFLAERTGGTYSTLKVQPAELEDSGVYFCASSQEGGSRPYEQYFGPGTRLTVT.

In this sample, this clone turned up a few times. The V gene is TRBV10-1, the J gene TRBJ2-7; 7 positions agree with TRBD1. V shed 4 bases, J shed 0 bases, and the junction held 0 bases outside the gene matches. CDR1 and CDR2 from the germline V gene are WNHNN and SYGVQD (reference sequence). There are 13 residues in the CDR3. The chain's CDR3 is CASSGDSSYEQYF. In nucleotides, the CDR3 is TGCGCCAGCAGTGGGGACAGCTCCTACGAGCAGTACTTC.

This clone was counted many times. The CDR3: CAIARTGGLGETQYF. The CDR3, as DNA: TGTGCCATCGCGAGGACAGGGGGCCTTGGAGAGACCCAGTACTTC. The gene calls are TRBV10-3 and TRBJ2-5; TRBD1 agrees at 11 bases. J gave up 4 bases and V 8 bases, and 9 bases lay outside the gene matches. Per germline, CDR1 ENHRY and CDR2 SYGVKD. The CDR3 runs 15 residues.

CDR3 sequence (DNA): TGCGCCAGCAGCCGCAAGATTACGGGGACCGGGGAGCTGTTTTTT. Protein product: CASSRKITGTGELFF. The rearrangement uses TRBV4-1 and TRBJ2-2, with D perhaps matching TRBD2 (5 bases). Per germline, CDR1 MGHRA and CDR2 YSYEKL. V was clipped by 4 bases and J by 5 bases, with 14 bases between them. This CDR3 is built from 15 residues.